The TCR beta chain under discussion was sequenced for a study of blood T cells in healthy people across ages. This clonotype is a singleton in its sample. Its antigen is unknown. V lost 5 bases and J 12 bases, leaving 10 bases between the germline ends. CDR3 length: 10 residues. CDR1 is SGHTA, CDR2 FQGNSA, per germline. Regarding the study as a whole: Naive and antigen-experienced cells could not be conclusively compared, given unsorted PBMCs.

A second PCR, run for about 7 to 11 cycles, used a sample-barcoded 5' primer plus a J-beta primer mix. One entry per CDR3 protein results from TCRdb running MiXCR on the 5' RACE reads. The table includes 1.6 million or so distinct CDR3 sequences, 30% to 40% detected once. Donor samples were obtained from healthy Caucasian individuals from Russia, aged roughly 6 to 90. Sequencing was done on a sample of blood. This TCR derives from a woman between 25 and 40 years old in good health. This sequence joins TRBV7-2 and TRBJ1-2, with D unresolved. The DNA of the CDR3 is TGTGCCAGCAGCCCGCGGGGTAACACCTTC. Translated, it gives CASSPRGNTF.